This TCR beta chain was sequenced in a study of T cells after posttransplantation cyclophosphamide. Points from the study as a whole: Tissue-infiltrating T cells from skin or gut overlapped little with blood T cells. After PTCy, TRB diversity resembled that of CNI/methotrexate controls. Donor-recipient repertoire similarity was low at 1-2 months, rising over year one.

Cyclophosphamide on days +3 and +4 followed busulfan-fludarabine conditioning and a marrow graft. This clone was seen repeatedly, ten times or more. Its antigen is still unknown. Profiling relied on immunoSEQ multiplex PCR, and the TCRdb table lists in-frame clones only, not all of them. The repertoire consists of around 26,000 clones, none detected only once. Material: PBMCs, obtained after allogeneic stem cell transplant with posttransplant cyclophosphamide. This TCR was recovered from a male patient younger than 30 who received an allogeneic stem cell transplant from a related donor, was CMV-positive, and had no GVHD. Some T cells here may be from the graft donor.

The CDR3 protein is CAWSGLNTGELFF. The CDR3, as DNA: TGTGCCTGGTCGGGACTGAACACCGGGGAGCTGTTTTTT. The V and J genes are TRBV30 and TRBJ2-2; the D gene is possibly TRBD2 (6 bases). Trimming removed 5 bases at V and 1 base at J, with 8 bases between. The length of the CDR3 is 13 residues. Germline lookup yields CDR1 GTSNPN and CDR2 SVGIG (reference sequence). The whole variable domain, filled in from reference TRBV30 and TRBJ2-2, reads SQTIHQWPATLVQPVGSPLSLECTVEGTSNPNLYWYRQAAGRGLQLLFYSVGIGQISSEVPQNLSASRPQDRQFILSSKKLLLSDSGFYLCAWSGLNTGELFFGEGSRLTVL.